A single sample gave rise to the 25 T cell receptor beta chains below, sequenced in a study of CD4 and CD8 cells across lung adenocarcinoma regions. TCRdb reanalysed the PCR reads using MiXCR and keeps one entry per CDR3 protein. Of around 10,000 distinct CDR3 sequences in the sample, 40% to 55% were seen once. The sequencing input was CD8+ T cells from the margin of a lung tumor. These receptors were obtained from a male donor with lung adenocarcinoma. The CD4 and CD8 labels of this study may be unreliable.

The CDR3 is CASRGLVGRTDTQYF. Written as DNA, the CDR3 is TGTGCCAGCAGGGGTTTAGTAGGGAGGACAGATACGCAGTATTTT. J is TRBJ2-3 and V is TRBV11-1; possible D gene TRBD2, 6 bases. This CDR3 spans 15 amino acids. The V and J ends lost 6 bases and 3 bases respectively, with 16 bases between them. Germline CDR1 SGHAT, CDR2 FQDESV (reference sequence).

This clonotype was seen at least ten times. The chain has TRBV12-3 or TRBV12-4 and TRBJ1-1; a weak D match, TRBD1 (5 bases). Trimming shortened V by 0 bases and J by 5 bases, and 13 bases separated the two germline ends. The CDR3 is 15 amino acids. CDR3 in DNA: TGTGCCAGCAGTTTAGCGCTGTCGGGGCAAACTGAAGCTTTCTTT. This encodes CASSLALSGQTEAFF.

The table lists this clonotype with a count of one. The chain employs TRBV6-1 and TRBJ2-3; D is undetermined. This CDR3 spans 11 amino acids. Per the germline V gene, CDR1 is MNHNS and CDR2 is SASEGT. V dropped 7 bases and J dropped 2 bases, with 4 bases sitting between them. CDR3 sequence (DNA): TGTGCCAGCACCTACACAGATACGCAGTATTTT. The encoded protein is CASTYTDTQYF.

The chain uses TRBV6-1 and TRBJ2-1, with 11 bases lining up with TRBD2. The J call could be wrong; TRBJ2-7 is a better fit for the DNA end. CDR1 is MNHNS, CDR2 SASEGT, per germline. There are 16 residues in the CDR3. The CDR3 loop reads CASSPYLAGGLYEQYF. The CDR3 nucleotides read TGTGCCAGCAGCCCATACTTAGCGGGAGGGCTGTACGAGCAGTACTTC.

V and J are TRBV27 and TRBJ2-2; 9 bases align to TRBD1. Trimming cost V 10 bases and J 5 bases; bases outside gene matches: 5. Germline V CDR1 and CDR2: MNHEY, SMNVEV (reference sequence). The CDR3 totals 13 residues. The CDR3 nucleotides are TGTGCCATAGGGACAGGGATTACCGGGGAGCTGTTTTTT. This encodes CAIGTGITGELFF.

This chain connects TRBV4-2 to TRBJ2-2; D is unresolved. The germline V gene has CDR1 LGHNA and CDR2 YNFKEQ. The CDR3 is 15 residues long. Trimming removed 0 bases at V and 1 base at J, with 6 bases between. The CDR3 DNA sequence: TGTGCCAGCAGCCAAGATCGACAGAACACCGGGGAGCTGTTTTTT. This codes for CASSQDRQNTGELFF.

Remarks on this clonotype: Germline is not matched at one junction end, which may reflect a read error. J is TRBJ2-3 and V is TRBV10-1; D perhaps matches TRBD1 (6 bases). Per germline, CDR1 WNHNN and CDR2 SYGVQD (reference sequence). The length of the CDR3 is 15 residues. The CDR3 region is CASLLRGQSPDTQYF. The CDR3 bases are TGCGCCAGCTTGCTGAGGGGACAATCCCCAGATACCCAGTACTTT.

This clonotype was counted only a few times. V is TRBV6-1 and J is TRBJ1-5, with D uncertain. CDR3 length: 13 residues. Germline-derived CDR1 and CDR2 are MNHNS and SASEGT. V was trimmed by 6 bases and J by 5 bases, leaving 11 bases between them. CDR3 in DNA: TGTGCCAGCAGGGGGTTTTCGGATCAGCCCCAGCATTTT. It encodes CASRGFSDQPQHF.

The J gene is TRBJ2-1, the V gene TRBV6-5; a possible D gene is TRBD1 (6 bases). The CDR3 spans 16 residues. Trimming stripped 3 bases from V and 4 bases from J, with 16 bases between. Germline CDR1 is MNHEY and CDR2 is SVGAGI. CDR3 DNA sequence: TGTGCCAGCAGTTATAGTGCTTACAGGGTGTACAATGAGCAGTTCTTC. Its translation is CASSYSAYRVYNEQFF.

This chain uses TRBV4-1 with TRBJ2-6; D unresolved. CDR1 and CDR2 from the germline V gene are MGHRA and YSYEKL. V lost 5 bases and J lost 0, with 14 bases in between. This CDR3 is built from 17 residues. CDR3 region: CASSYWGLDSGANVLTF. The CDR3 nucleotides are TGCGCCAGCAGCTACTGGGGATTGGACTCTGGGGCCAACGTCCTGACTTTC.

On this clonotype itself: A read error is possible here, since a much larger clone lies one base away. Here the CDR3 DNA reads TGTGCCAGCAGTCCCCTCGGACAGTCCTCCTCCTACAATGAGCAGTACTTC. It yields the protein CASSPLGQSSSYNEQYF. The V gene is TRBV25-1, the J gene TRBJ2-5, with D perhaps matching TRBD1 (6 bases). Looked up from germline, CDR1 is MGHDK and CDR2 is SYGVNS. The CDR3 consists of 17 residues. V lost 5 bases, J lost 11 bases, and 30 bases lay in between.

The chain joins TRBV23-1 to TRBJ2-1; D gene unclear. TRBV23-1 qualifies as an ORF whose function is uncertain. The CDR3 consists of 12 residues. V lost 0 bases, J lost 6 bases, and 3 bases lay in between. The CDR3 nucleotides are TGCGCCAGCAGTCAATCCCGCAATGAGCAGTTCTTC. It is translated as CASSQSRNEQFF.

In regard to this clonotype: At one end, the junction sequence differs from germline, possibly due to a read error. This chain joins TRBV7-7 and TRBJ2-3; D might be TRBD2 (6 bases). The germline V gene encodes CDR1 SSHAT and CDR2 FNYEAQ (reference sequence). The CDR3 runs to 15 residues. The CDR3 reads CASSLAPSATDTQSF. The CDR3 DNA reads as TGTGCTAGCAGCTTAGCTCCTAGCGCCACAGATACGCAGTCTTTC. Using reference TRBV7-7 and TRBJ2-3 for the parts outside the CDR3, the full variable domain is GAGVSQSPRYKVTKRGQDVTLRCDPISSHATLYWYQQALGQGPEFLTYFNYEAQPDKSGLPSDRFSAERPEGSISTLTIQRTEQRDSAMYRCASSLAPSATDTQSFGPGTRLTVL.

At least ten counts were recorded for this clonotype. DNA of the CDR3: TGTGCCAGCACCTTCTTCGGGGGACTTACCGGGGAGCTGTTTTTT. Its protein product is CASTFFGGLTGELFF. The rearrangement links TRBV12-3 or TRBV12-4 to TRBJ2-2; D may be TRBD2 (6 bases). V lost 7 bases and J lost 5, with 17 bases in between. This CDR3 region has 15 residues.

Only a few counts were recorded for this clonotype. This sequence joins TRBV7-2 and TRBJ2-1; no clear D. V gave up 6 bases and J gave up 3 bases, with 3 bases separating them. The CDR3 is made up of 11 amino acids. From germline, CDR1 is SGHTA and CDR2 FQGNSA. The chain's CDR3 is CASRGYNEQFF. The CDR3 DNA reads as TGTGCCAGCAGGGGCTACAATGAGCAGTTCTTC.

Of note for this clonotype: Sequence at one end of the junction differs from germline and may be a read error. The V call is TRBV15, the J call TRBJ2-3; D may correspond to TRBD1 or TRBD2 (5 bases each). The CDR3 length is 15 residues. Germline V CDR1 and CDR2: LNHNV, YYDKDF (reference sequence). The CDR3 spells CATSRGGRGKDTQYF. The CDR3 DNA reads as TGTGCCACCAGCAGAGGGGGCCGGGGCAAAGATACCCAGTATTTT.

This clonotype rates as medium-sized. The gene calls are TRBV7-6 and TRBJ2-1, with 8 bases aligning to TRBD2. Germline assignment: CDR1 SGHVS and CDR2 FNYEAQ. This CDR3 has 17 amino acids. Unmatched junction bases numbered 9, after V lost 5 bases and J lost 0 bases. The CDR3 reads CASSAWAGGSSYNEQFF. CDR3 sequence (DNA): TGTGCCAGCAGCGCCTGGGCGGGAGGCAGCTCCTACAATGAGCAGTTCTTC.

To note about this clonotype: The junction differs from germline at one of its ends, possibly a read error. J is TRBJ2-3 and V is TRBV11-3; D may be TRBD2 (5 bases). Germline V lookup: CDR1 SGHNT, CDR2 YENEEA. The CDR3 totals 14 residues. The CDR3 loop is CASRLVGATNIQYF. DNA of the CDR3: TGTGCCAGCAGGTTAGTGGGAGCCACAAACATTCAGTATTTC.

In regard to this clonotype: Because the CDR3's place on the DNA is in doubt, the DNA is left out and the CDR3 is given as listed by TCRdb. The chain recombines TRBV10-1 with TRBJ2-3; the table's D gene call, TRBD1, was not cross checked with the DNA. Counting both end residues, the CDR3 totals 16 amino acids. CDR1 and CDR2 (germline): WNHNN, SYGVQD (reference sequence). This chain's CDR3 is CASREVGGGAGDTQYF.

This clonotype was seen repeatedly, ten times or more. The chain combines TRBV6-1 with TRBJ1-3; D is ambiguous. CDR3 length equals 15 residues. Germline V gene lookup returns CDR1 MNHNS and CDR2 SASEGT. With 6 bases removed from V and 0 bases from J, the gap between germline ends came to 12 bases. The CDR3 sequence: CASSQTYSSGNTIYF. The CDR3 DNA reads TGTGCCAGCAGCCAGACCTACTCCTCTGGAAACACCATATATTTT.

This clonotype was observed a handful of times. This chain connects TRBV6-5 to TRBJ1-2; D perhaps matches TRBD1 (5 bases). CDR3 length: 15 amino acids. V lost 0 bases and J lost 4, with 12 bases in between. The germline CDR1 and CDR2 sequences are MNHEY and SVGAGI. Here the CDR3 DNA reads TGTGCCAGCAGTTACTCGAGCGGGGCCCTCTATGGCTACACCTTC. Its translation: CASSYSSGALYGYTF.

As concerns this clonotype: The junction shows a germline mismatch at one end, possibly a read error. This sequence joins TRBV25-1 and TRBJ2-5; perhaps TRBD2 as D (5 bases). Germline values: CDR1 MGHDK, CDR2 SYGVNS. The CDR3 extends over 16 amino acids. CDR3 DNA sequence: TGTGCCAGCAGTGCCCCGAAGGACTTTCCTCAAGAGGCCCAGAACTTC. Translating it yields CASSAPKDFPQEAQNF.

Sample share makes this clonotype medium-sized (0.01 to 0.1%). The gene calls are TRBV7-6 and TRBJ2-5, with 7 nucleotides matching TRBD1. The CDR3 spans 20 residues. J gave up 2 bases and V 0 bases, and 18 bases lay outside the gene matches. In germline, CDR1 is SGHVS, CDR2 FNYEAQ. The DNA for the CDR3 is TGTGCCAGCAGCTTAGCGCTGAGAGGACAGGAGACCGACACTCAAGAGACCCAGTACTTC. It translates to CASSLALRGQETDTQETQYF.

With regard to this clonotype: One end of the junction is discordant with germline, which a read error may explain. The CDR3 bases are TGTGCCACCGGTGAGTCACAGGGGGCAAAAGACATGCAGTACTTT. Translating gives CATGESQGAKDMQYF. This chain uses TRBV24-1 with TRBJ2-3; 9 bases fit TRBD1. The length of the CDR3 is 15 residues. Per the germline V gene, CDR1 is KGHDR and CDR2 is SFDVKD.

On this clonotype itself: At one end, the junction sequence differs from germline, possibly due to a read error. The CDR3 coding sequence is TGTGCCAGCAGACCAACTACCCCACCGGGACTAGCGGGGGCGAACACCGGGGAGCTGTATTTT. As protein: CASRPTTPPGLAGANTGELYF. The chain couples TRBV12-3 or TRBV12-4 to TRBJ2-2, with 14 bases aligning to TRBD2. This CDR3 comprises 21 residues.